This T cell receptor beta chain was profiled in a study of blood T cells in healthy people across ages. V was pared by 0 bases and J by 9 bases, with 17 bases between. CDR3 length equals 16 residues. Germline V gives CDR1 SGHTA, CDR2 FQGNSA. Primers used in a second PCR of about 6 to 11 cycles were a sample-barcoded 5' primer and a J-beta primer mix. TCRdb fed the 5' RACE reads into MiXCR, producing one record per CDR3 protein. The sample holds 600,000 or so distinct CDR3 sequences, roughly 21% seen once. The J gene is TRBJ2-2, the V gene TRBV7-2, with D maybe TRBD2 (6 bases). This sequence originates from a man between 65 and 79 years old in good health. The specimen sequenced was blood. The CDR3: CASSLAPGTVSRELFF. For the CDR3, the DNA is TGTGCCAGCAGCTTAGCCCCAGGGACTGTGTCTCGGGAGCTGTTTTTT.